Below, one T cell receptor beta chain is given with its context. The antigen it recognizes is unknown. No base-level quality is on record; no much larger clone is a single base apart. The sample belongs to a study of PD-L1 blockade in urothelial cancer (TCRdb year 2017). Study-wide context: All patients started therapy around 2014 and received atezolizumab 1,200 mg intravenously every 3 weeks. In the same patients, whole exome sequencing and RNA sequencing of pretreatment tumors were performed in addition to TCR sequencing. TCR sequencing covered pretreatment tumor samples and matched, serially collected peripheral blood taken before and after atezolizumab treatment. Blood samples yielded a median of 141,255 T cells and tens of thousands of unique TCRs, with median clonality approximately 0.08. Durable clinical benefit was defined as progression-free survival longer than 6 months, and TCR features were also tested against progression-free and overall survival. The study, an exploratory multi-omic analysis, examined somatic, immune and clinical correlates of response to PD-L1 blockade with atezolizumab in urothelial cancer. Eight or nine patients reached durable clinical benefit, while 20 to 25 patients did not. Pretreatment blood TCR-seq was available for under 35 patients, at least one posttreatment blood collection was obtained for some 24 patients, and tumor TCR-seq was available for some 24 patients. Blood samples were analyzed 3 weeks after the start of treatment (second dose) and 6 weeks after the start of treatment. Patients had an ECOG performance status of 0 or 1 and had received between 0 and 3 prior chemotherapy regimens. About nine tenths of the roughly 29 patients were identified as males with urothelial cancer of bladder origin, and a prior smoking history was reported by 18 of 29 patients. What the work shows at the level of the full study, not this receptor alone: A pretreatment peripheral blood TCR clonality below the median was linked to improved progression-free and overall survival. Patients with durable benefit showed greater expansion of tumor-associated TCR clones in peripheral blood 3 weeks after starting treatment (n of about 22, p = 0.022). Because the sample size was small (n of about 30) and many exploratory analyses were performed, the results are intended to be hypothesis-generating.

Reading the label with the study, this specimen's time point is: pretreatment peripheral blood. The cohort included 29 patients with locally advanced or metastatic urothelial carcinoma who were treated at Memorial Sloan Kettering on a trial protocol. Peripheral blood mononuclear cells were collected pretreatment and during treatment, with between 1 and 8 total time points obtained per patient. The Qiagen DNeasy Blood extraction kit was used to purify genomic DNA from total PBMCs and tumor samples. Collected pretreatment and during treatment, PBMCs were isolated and stored as previously described. To estimate absolute template abundance from read counts, synthetic TCR analog templates were spiked into each PCR. TCRbeta CDR3 regions were amplified from genomic DNA with bias-controlled V and J gene primers using the immunoSEQ assay. Sequencing of rearranged TCRbeta segments was performed at approximately 20X coverage. Under the source paper's analysis protocol: Clustering was used to correct sequencing errors, and CDR3s were annotated against IMGT so that V, D and J genes could be assigned. Out-of-frame and stop-codon sequences were excluded, and only productive TCRbeta rearrangements were used in downstream analyses. Clonality was computed as one minus Shannon entropy normalized by the log of the number of unique productive sequences. Clones differing between time points or between blood and tumor were identified by Fisher's exact test with Benjamini-Hochberg correction at adjusted p below 0.01. In TCRdb, the immuneACCESS table is reduced to in-frame sequences with V and J assigned. These tables do not hold every clone; where another copy was compared, an unresolved V gene accounts for under half, and the others remain unexplained. For V, J and clone size, that table is used; D and trimming come from the DNA. The sample table records approximately 79,000 clones; around 85% of these occur just once. The top ten clonotypes cover 5.5% to 7.5% of the sample.

The CDR3 sequence holds 14 residues, the cysteine and phenylalanine included. Of all the DNA, just the CDR3 is kept, 42 bases in frame from base 1. For CDR1 and CDR2, the germline V gene lists MDHEN and SYDVKM. Between the V and J ends, shortened by 3 bases and 9 bases respectively, the junction contains 14 bases. In this chain, TRBV28 is recombined with TRBJ2-2; TRBD1 is a weak D gene call, 6 bases matching. The receptor's source is a man aged 35 to 55 with urothelial cancer. The sample in question was PBMCs, obtained around atezolizumab (anti-PD-L1) treatment. Here the CDR3 is given as CASSLYRVGRELFF. The nucleotides read TGTGCCAGCAGTTTGTACAGGGTGGGGAGGGAGCTGTTTTTT.